Below, 8 T cell receptor beta chains from the same sample are listed, as sequenced in a study of memory CD4+ T cells and cytomegalovirus serostatus. Here immunoSEQ multiplex PCR was the method, and the copy in TCRdb shows in-frame clones only, minus some. This table has tens of thousands of clones, 79% appearing once. Single viable CD3+CD4+CD8-CD45RO+ cells were sorted as the memory CD4+ T cells. Sequences were obtained from memory CD4+ T cells from blood. The receptor source for this set is an adult in good health and CMV-seronegative.

The chain uses TRBV7-8 and TRBJ2-3; no firm D call. The V gene's germline CDR1 is SGHVS and CDR2 FQNEAQ. CDR3 length: 13 amino acids. The germline V and J ends were trimmed by 3 bases and 10 bases, with 14 bases remaining between them. The CDR3 nucleotides are TGTGCCAGCAGCTTCCAGCAGGAGTTTCCGCAGTATTTT. This translates into CASSFQQEFPQYF.

The chain combines TRBV11-2 with TRBJ2-3, with a possible D match to TRBD1 (5 bases). Germline CDR1 is SGHAT and CDR2 is FQNNGV. V was shortened by 4 bases and J by 0 bases, with 11 bases between the two germline ends. The CDR3 consists of 15 residues. CDR3 bases: TGTGCCAGCAGCTACGTGGGGCAGAGCACAGATACGCAGTATTTT. Residues: CASSYVGQSTDTQYF.

This chain uses TRBV19 with TRBJ1-4; the D gene is possibly TRBD1 (6 bases). The CDR3 consists of 14 residues. V lost 3 bases, J lost 4 bases, and 9 bases lay in between. Looked up from germline, CDR1 is LNHDA and CDR2 is SQIVND (reference sequence). The CDR3 DNA follows: TGTGCCAGTAGTATGGACAGCCTTAATGAAAAACTGTTTTTT. It yields the protein CASSMDSLNEKLFF. Drawing the rest from reference TRBV19 and TRBJ1-4, the complete variable domain is DGGITQSPKYLFRKEGQNVTLSCEQNLNHDAMYWYRQDPGQGLRLIYYSQIVNDFQKGDIAEGYSVSREKKESFPLTVTSAQKNPTAFYLCASSMDSLNEKLFFGSGTQLSVL.

The table lists this clone with a count of one. V and J are TRBV6-1 and TRBJ1-2; D uncertain. CDR1 MNHNS and CDR2 SASEGT come from the germline V gene. V was clipped by 3 bases and J by 8 bases, with 13 bases between them. CDR3 size: 13 residues. The CDR3 here is CASSEAVGYGYTF. CDR3 nucleotides: TGTGCCAGCAGTGAGGCCGTCGGATACGGCTACACCTTC.

The rearrangement links TRBV10-3 to TRBJ1-6; the match to TRBD1 covers 9 bases. The CDR3 consists of 14 residues. Losses at the gene ends were 4 bases for V and 9 bases for J; bases not matched to a gene: 4. Per germline, CDR1 ENHRY and CDR2 SYGVKD. CDR3 in amino acids: CAISAGTGSSPLHF. The CDR3 nucleotides read TGTGCCATCAGTGCCGGGACAGGGAGTTCACCCCTCCACTTT.

The genes are TRBV7-2 and TRBJ2-4; TRBD1 matches 8 bases. The ends lost 1 base at V and 0 bases at J; junction bases unmatched: 2. This CDR3 contains 16 residues. From germline, CDR1 is SGHTA and CDR2 FQGNSA. The CDR3 is CASSLGQGLAKNIQYF. The CDR3 region has the DNA TGTGCCAGCAGCTTAGGACAGGGGCTAGCCAAAAACATTCAGTACTTC.

The chain recombines TRBV19 with TRBJ2-1; 10 nucleotides line up with TRBD2. Per germline, CDR1 LNHDA and CDR2 SQIVND (reference sequence). This CDR3 comprises 15 residues. With V trimmed by 4 bases and J by 3 bases, 3 bases remained unmatched. This CDR3 reads CASSTGLAYYNEQFF. The CDR3 nucleotides are TGTGCCAGTAGTACGGGACTAGCGTACTACAATGAGCAGTTCTTC.

V is TRBV30 and J is TRBJ1-1, with D maybe TRBD1 (6 bases). Trimming stripped 8 bases from V and 8 bases from J, with 18 bases between. CDR1 is GTSNPN, CDR2 SVGIG, per germline (reference sequence). The CDR3 covers 12 residues. CDR3 sequence: CAGQLMESEAFF. The CDR3 coding sequence is TGTGCCGGACAGTTGATGGAGTCGGAAGCTTTCTTT.